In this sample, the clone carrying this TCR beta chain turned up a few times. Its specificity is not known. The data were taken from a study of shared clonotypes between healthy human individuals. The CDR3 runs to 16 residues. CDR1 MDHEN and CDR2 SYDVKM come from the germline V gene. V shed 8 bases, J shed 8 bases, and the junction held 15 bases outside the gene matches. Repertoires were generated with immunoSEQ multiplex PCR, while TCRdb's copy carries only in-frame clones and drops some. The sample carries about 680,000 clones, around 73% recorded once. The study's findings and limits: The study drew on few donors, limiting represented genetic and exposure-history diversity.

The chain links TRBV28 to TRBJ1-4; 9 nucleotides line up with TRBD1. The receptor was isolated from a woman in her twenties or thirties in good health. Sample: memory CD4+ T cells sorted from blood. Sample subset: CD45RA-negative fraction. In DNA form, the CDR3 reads TGTGCCAGCCACGGGCGGGCGGGACAGGGTCTCGAAAAACTGTTTTTT. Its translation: CASHGRAGQGLEKLFF. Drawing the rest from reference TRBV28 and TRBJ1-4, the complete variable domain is DVKVTQSSRYLVKRTGEKVFLECVQDMDHENMFWYRQDPGLGLRLIYFSYDVKMKEKGDIPEGYSVSREKKERFSLILESASTNQTSMYLCASHGRAGQGLEKLFFGSGTQLSVL.